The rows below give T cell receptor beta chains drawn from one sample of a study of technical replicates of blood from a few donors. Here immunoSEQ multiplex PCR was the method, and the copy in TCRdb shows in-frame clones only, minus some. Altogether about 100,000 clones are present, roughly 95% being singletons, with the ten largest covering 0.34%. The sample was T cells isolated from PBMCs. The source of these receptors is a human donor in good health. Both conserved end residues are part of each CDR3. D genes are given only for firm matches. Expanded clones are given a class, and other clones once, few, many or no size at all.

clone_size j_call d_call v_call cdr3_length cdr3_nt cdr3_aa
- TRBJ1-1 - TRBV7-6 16 TGTGCCAGCAGCTTAGCTGAGGGGGTAGGGGACACTGAAGCTTTCTTT CASSLAEGVGDTEAFF
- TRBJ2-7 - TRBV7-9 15 TGTGCCAGCAGCCGCACACCAGGGACTTTCTACGAGCAGTACTTC CASSRTPGTFYEQYF
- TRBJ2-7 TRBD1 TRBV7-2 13 TGTGCCAGCAGTTGGGACAGACCCTACGAGCAGTACTTC CASSWDRPYEQYF
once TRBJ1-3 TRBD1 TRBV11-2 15 TGTGCCAGCAGCTTGGGCAGGGGGCCTGGAAACACCATATATTTT CASSLGRGPGNTIYF
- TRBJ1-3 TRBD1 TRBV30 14 TGTGCCTGGGGGGACAGGGCTTGGGGAAACACCATATATTTT CAWGDRAWGNTIYF
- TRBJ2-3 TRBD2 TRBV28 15 TGTGCCAGCAGTTTATGGGCTAGCGGGAGAGATACGCAGTATTTT CASSLWASGRDTQYF
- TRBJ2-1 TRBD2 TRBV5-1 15 TGCGCCAGCAACGAGCGGGGGGGTTCCTACAATGAGCAGTTCTTC CASNERGGSYNEQFF
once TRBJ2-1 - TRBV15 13 TGTGCCACCAGCAGAGCCAGCTACAATGAGCAGTTCTTC CATSRASYNEQFF
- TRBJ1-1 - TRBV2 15 TGTGCCAGCAGTGAAGATGGCAGGGGTCCCACTGAAGCTTTCTTT CASSEDGRGPTEAFF
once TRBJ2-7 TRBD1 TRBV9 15 TGTGCCAGCAGCGCGGGACAGGGAGTGGTGGAGGAGCAGTACTTC CASSAGQGVVEEQYF
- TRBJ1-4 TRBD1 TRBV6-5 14 TGTGCCAGCAGTTCGGGACAGGGTTATGAAAAACTGTTTTTT CASSSGQGYEKLFF
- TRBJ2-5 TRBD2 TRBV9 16 TGTGCCAGCAGCGCGGGACTAGCGGGAGGGATAGAGACCCAGTACTTC CASSAGLAGGIETQYF
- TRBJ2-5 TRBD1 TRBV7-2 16 TGTGCCAGCAGGCGACGACAGGGGGCGACTGAAGAGACCCAGTACTTC CASRRRQGATEETQYF
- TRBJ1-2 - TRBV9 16 TGTGCCAGCAGCGGGGTCCTAGTCGGAGCTAACTATGGCTACACCTTC CASSGVLVGANYGYTF
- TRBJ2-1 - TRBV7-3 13 TGTGCCAGCAGCTTAGAAGCCCTCAATGAGCAGTTCTTC CASSLEALNEQFF
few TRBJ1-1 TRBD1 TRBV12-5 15 TGTGCTAGTGGTTTGACCGGGACAGGGAACACTGAAGCTTTCTTT CASGLTGTGNTEAFF
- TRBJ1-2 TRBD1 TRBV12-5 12 TGTGCTAGAACGACAGGGGATGCTGGCTACACCTTC CARTTGDAGYTF
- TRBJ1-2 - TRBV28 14 TGTGCCAGCGCCCAGTCGGGAGGGAACTATGGCTACACCTTC CASAQSGGNYGYTF
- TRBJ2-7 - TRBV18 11 TGTGCCAGCTCAGTATCCCACGAGCAGTACTTC CASSVSHEQYF
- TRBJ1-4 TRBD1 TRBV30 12 TGTGCCTGGAGTCCACAGGGGGAAAAACTGTTTTTT CAWSPQGEKLFF
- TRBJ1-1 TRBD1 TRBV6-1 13 TGTGCCGGGGACAGGGGGTTGAACACTGAAGCTTTCTTT CAGDRGLNTEAFF
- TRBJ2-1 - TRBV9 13 TGTGCCAGCAGGGATAGCGTGAACAATGAGCAGTTCTTC CASRDSVNNEQFF
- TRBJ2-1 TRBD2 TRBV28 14 TGTGCCAGCAGTTTAGCGGGAGGGCCGAATGAGCAGTTCTTC CASSLAGGPNEQFF
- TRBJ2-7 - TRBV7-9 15 TGTGCCAGCAGCCCCCCGTATCAGAACCCCTACGAGCAGTACTTC CASSPPYQNPYEQYF
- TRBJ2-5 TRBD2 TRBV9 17 TGTGCCAGCAGCGACCCGAAAATAGCGGGAGGTACAGAGACCCAGTACTTC CASSDPKIAGGTETQYF
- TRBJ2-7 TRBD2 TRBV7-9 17 TGTGCCAGCAGCCTCCTAGCGGGAGGAACCCTTCCGGGCGAGCAGTACTTC CASSLLAGGTLPGEQYF
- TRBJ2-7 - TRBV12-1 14 TGTGCCGGCCCAAACCGGGACTCCTTCGACGAGCAGTACTTC CAGPNRDSFDEQYF
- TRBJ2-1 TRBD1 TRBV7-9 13 TGTGCCAGCAGCTTAGAAGGGGGCAGGGGGATGTTCTTC CASSLEGGRGMFF
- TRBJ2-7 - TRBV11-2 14 TGTGCCAGCAGCTTTTCAGGGCTCGGGTACGAGCAGTACTTC CASSFSGLGYEQYF
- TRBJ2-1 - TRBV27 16 TGTGCCAGCAGTTTTGAACAAACCATGGTCTACAATGAGCAGTTCTTC CASSFEQTMVYNEQFF
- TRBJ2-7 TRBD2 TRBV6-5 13 TGTGCCAGCAGCCGGGGGAGGGGCCACGAGCAGTACTTC CASSRGRGHEQYF
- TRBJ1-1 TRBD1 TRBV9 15 TGTGCCAGCAGCGTAGTTCTTGGGGGACAGGGTAAAGCTTTCTTT CASSVVLGGQGKAFF
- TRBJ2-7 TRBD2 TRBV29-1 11 TGCAGCGGGGCGGGAGGATCCGAGCAGTACTTC CSGAGGSEQYF
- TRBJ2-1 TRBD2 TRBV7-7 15 TGTGCTAGCAGCTTAGAGACTAGCGGTTACAATGAGCAGTTCTTC CASSLETSGYNEQFF
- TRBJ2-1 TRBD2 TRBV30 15 TGTGCCTGGAGCGTAGAGGGCGGGAGTTTAAATGAGCAGTTCTTC CAWSVEGGSLNEQFF
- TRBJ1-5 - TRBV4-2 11 TGTGCCAGCAGCCAAGGTCGGTTCCAGCATTTT CASSQGRFQHF
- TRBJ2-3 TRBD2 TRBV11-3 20 TGTGCCAGCAGCTCCCGGACTAGCCAAGCTAGCCGGATAGCGTCAGATACGCAGTATTTT CASSSRTSQASRIASDTQYF
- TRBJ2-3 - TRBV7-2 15 TGTGCCAGCAGCTTAGCGGGACTGTTCACAGATACGCAGTATTTT CASSLAGLFTDTQYF
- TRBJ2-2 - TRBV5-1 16 TGCGCCAGCAGCTTGTTGGGCCAGTCGAACACCGGGGAGCTGTTTTTT CASSLLGQSNTGELFF
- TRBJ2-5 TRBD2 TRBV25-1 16 TGTGCCAGCAGTGAATCTCGCGCTAGCGGGAGGGTCCCCCAGTACTTC CASSESRASGRVPQYF
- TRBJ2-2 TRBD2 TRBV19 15 TGTGCCAGTACCCCGAGCGGGAGGTTCACCGGGGAGCTGTTTTTT CASTPSGRFTGELFF
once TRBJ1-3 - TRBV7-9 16 TGTGCCAGCAGCCCACAGGGAGCACACCTCGGAAACACCATATATTTT CASSPQGAHLGNTIYF
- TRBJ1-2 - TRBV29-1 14 TGCAGCGTTTCCCACTGGGGGGAGGTGGATGGCTACACCTTC CSVSHWGEVDGYTF
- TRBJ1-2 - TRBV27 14 TGTGCCAGTGCATTTATAGGAGCTAACTATGGCTACACCTTC CASAFIGANYGYTF
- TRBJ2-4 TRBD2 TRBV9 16 TGTGCCAGCGGAGCGGGAGAGACTATGGCCAAAAACATTCAGTACTTC CASGAGETMAKNIQYF
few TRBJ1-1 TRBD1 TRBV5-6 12 TGTGCCAGCAGCATAGGACAGGGTGAAGCTTTCTTT CASSIGQGEAFF
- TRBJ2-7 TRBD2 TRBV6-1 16 TGTGCCAGCAGTGACATAGCGGGAGGCCTCTCCTACGAGCAGTACTTC CASSDIAGGLSYEQYF
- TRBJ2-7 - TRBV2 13 TGTGCCAGCAAGGGGTTAGCGGCCTACGAGCAGTACTTC CASKGLAAYEQYF
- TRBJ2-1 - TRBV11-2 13 TGTGCCAGCAGCTTGACGGACCCGGGGGAGCAGTTCTTC CASSLTDPGEQFF
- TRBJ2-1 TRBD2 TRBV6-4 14 TGTGCCAGCAGTGCCTACGGGGGGAACAATGAGCAGTTCTTC CASSAYGGNNEQFF
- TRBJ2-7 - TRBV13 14 TGTGCCAGCAGCTCCGGGAGCTCCATAGGCGAGCAGTACTTC CASSSGSSIGEQYF
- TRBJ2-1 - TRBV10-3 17 TGTGCCATCAAGGGGCCAAACCACGGGAGAATCAGCAATGAGCAGTTCTTC CAIKGPNHGRISNEQFF
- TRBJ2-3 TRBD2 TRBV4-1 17 TGCGCCAGCAGCCAGTGGGTAACTAGCGGGAGGACAGATACGCAGTATTTT CASSQWVTSGRTDTQYF
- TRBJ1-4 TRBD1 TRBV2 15 TGTGCCAGCAGTGAGATGGGGACAGCTAATGAAAAACTGTTTTTT CASSEMGTANEKLFF
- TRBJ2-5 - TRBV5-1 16 TGCGCCAGCAGCTTGTATCAGACAGAGCACCAAGAGACCCAGTACTTC CASSLYQTEHQETQYF
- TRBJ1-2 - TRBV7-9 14 TGTGCCAGCAGCTTAAACATGGGGACTGGTGGCTACACCTTC CASSLNMGTGGYTF
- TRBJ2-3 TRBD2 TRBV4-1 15 TGCGCCAGCAGCCAGGAGGGGCGGGAGTTAGATACGCAGTATTTT CASSQEGRELDTQYF
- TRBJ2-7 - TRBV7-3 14 TGTGCCAGCAGCTACAGACAGGTTTACTACGAGCAGTACTTC CASSYRQVYYEQYF
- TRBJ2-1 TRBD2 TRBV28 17 TGTGCCAGCAGCCCGGCTGGACTAGCGGGAGACCTCAATGAGCAGTTCTTC CASSPAGLAGDLNEQFF
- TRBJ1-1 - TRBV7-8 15 TGTGCCAGCAGCTCCCAACAGGTTATGAACACTGAAGCTTTCTTT CASSSQQVMNTEAFF